This TCR beta chain was sequenced in a study of response to subunit inactivated influenza vaccine. Via MiXCR, TCRdb re-called the RT-PCR reads, giving one row per CDR3 protein. The repertoire has a few hundred thousand distinct CDR3 sequences, about a fifth of them found once; the top ten carry roughly a tenth. Germline loops: CDR1 SGHVS, CDR2 FNYEAQ. The CDR3 is 11 amino acids. Trimming pared 1 base from V and 5 bases from J, leaving 3 bases between. This clonotype turned up a few times. This rearrangement joins TRBV7-6 to TRBJ2-7, with D unclear. The sequencing used PBMCs from blood, collected approximately 20 months after vaccination. The sequence came from a man aged 50-75 years who received an inactivated influenza vaccine. The CDR3 DNA sequence: TGTGCCAGCAGCTTAGACAACGAGCAGTACTTC. Its protein is CASSLDNEQYF.